These 9 T cell receptor beta chains came from one sample sequenced in a study of metastatic and nonmetastatic thyroid tumors. TCRdb called clones again from the PCR reads with MiXCR. The sample yields about 21,000 clones, around 12% seen once. Ahead of thyroid surgery, no patient had received treatment of any kind. The sample consisted of blood. The receptors derive from a female donor with papillary thyroid cancer or a benign thyroid nodule (not recorded which). Some clones in this sample may be carry-over from other donors' samples.

This clone was recorded only once. This chain links TRBV11-2 with TRBJ1-4; 10 bases are a match to TRBD1. Germline CDR1 SGHAT, CDR2 FQNNGV. The CDR3 loop spans 15 amino acids. Trimming removed 5 bases from V and 7 bases from J; junction bases left unmatched: 7. The CDR3 reads CASSISGTGVEKLFF. The CDR3 DNA sequence: TGTGCCAGCAGCATCTCCGGGACAGGGGTTGAAAAACTGTTTTTT.

Notes on this clone: This may arise from a read error, as a much more abundant clone is one base away. This chain links TRBV2 with TRBJ2-2, with a weak D call TRBD1 (6 bases). Germline V gene lookup returns CDR1 SNHLY and CDR2 FYNNEI. The CDR3 contains 12 residues. V lost 7 bases to trimming and J lost 10 bases, with 13 bases between them. This chain's CDR3 is CASKNEGVELFF. Here the CDR3 DNA reads TGTGCCAGCAAAAACGAGGGGGTGGAGCTGTTTTTT. The full variable domain, with the rest looked up from reference TRBV2 and TRBJ2-2, is EPEVTQTPSHQVTQMGQEVILRCVPISNHLYFYWYRQILGQKVEFLVSFYNNEISEKSEIFDDQFSVERPDGSNFTLKIRSTKLEDSAMYFCASKNEGVELFFGEGSRLTVL.

At least ten counts were recorded for this clone. The chain employs TRBV10-3 and TRBJ1-2, with 7 bases fitting TRBD1. Germline loops: CDR1 ENHRY, CDR2 SYGVKD. This CDR3 comprises 16 residues. Trimming took 6 bases from V and 3 from J; bases not matched to a gene: 13. The CDR3 spells CAISPPGFTGDYGYTF. CDR3 DNA: TGTGCCATCAGCCCACCGGGCTTTACAGGGGACTATGGCTACACCTTC.

This clone was observed at least ten times. V gene TRBV7-9 combines with J gene TRBJ2-7; no clear D. Trimming stripped 4 bases from V and 2 bases from J, with 6 bases between. This CDR3 is built from 12 residues. Germline V gene lookup returns CDR1 SEHNR and CDR2 FQNEAQ (reference sequence). The CDR3 DNA reads TGTGCCAGCAGCTCCGCAACCTACGAGCAGTACTTC. It translates to CASSSATYEQYF.

There are many counts of this clone. The chain is built from TRBV12-3 or TRBV12-4 and TRBJ1-1, with TRBD1 identical over 7 bases. The CDR3 totals 14 residues. V trimming: 3 bases; J trimming: 5 bases; junction bases outside the gene matches: 6. The CDR3 coding sequence is TGTGCCAGCAGTTTTCTACAGGGGATTACTGAAGCTTTCTTT. Translated: CASSFLQGITEAFF.

This clone was recorded many times. V is TRBV28 and J is TRBJ1-1; 7 bases match TRBD1. The CDR3 is 19 residues long. Trimming took 5 bases from V and 1 from J; bases not matched to a gene: 19. Germline V gene sequence: CDR1 MDHEN, CDR2 SYDVKM. CDR3 sequence: CASSGIQGILGIQNTEAFF. DNA for the CDR3: TGTGCCAGCAGTGGAATACAGGGGATATTGGGCATACAGAACACTGAAGCTTTCTTT. The complete variable domain, with remaining parts taken from reference TRBV28 and TRBJ1-1, reads DVKVTQSSRYLVKRTGEKVFLECVQDMDHENMFWYRQDPGLGLRLIYFSYDVKMKEKGDIPEGYSVSREKKERFSLILESASTNQTSMYLCASSGIQGILGIQNTEAFFGQGTRLTVV.

V is TRBV5-1 and J is TRBJ2-7, with a tentative D call TRBD1 (6 bases). CDR1 SGHRS and CDR2 YFSETQ come from the germline V gene. The CDR3 runs to 14 residues. V dropped 0 bases and J dropped 3 bases, with 10 bases sitting between them. The CDR3 DNA reads as TGCGCCAGCAGCTTGGGGCAGGGGAGCTACGAGCAGTACTTC. This sequence encodes CASSLGQGSYEQYF.

The table lists this clone with many counts. V and J are TRBV9 and TRBJ2-1; TRBD2 matches 7 bases. Per the germline V gene, CDR1 is SGDLS and CDR2 is YYNGEE. Germline trimming cut 0 bases from V and 3 bases from J; bases unmatched to any gene: 0. The CDR3 length is 14 residues. CDR3 protein: CASSVGGGYNEQFF. Written as DNA, the CDR3 is TGTGCCAGCAGCGTAGGGGGGGGCTACAATGAGCAGTTCTTC.

This clone was observed many times. The chain employs TRBV4-2 and TRBJ1-2, with D uncertain. CDR3 length: 16 amino acids. V was clipped by 0 bases and J by 4 bases, with 15 bases between them. CDR1 and CDR2 (germline): LGHNA, YNFKEQ. The CDR3: CASSQDASGGGYGYTF. The CDR3 bases are TGTGCCAGCAGCCAAGATGCGTCAGGCGGAGGCTATGGCTACACCTTC.